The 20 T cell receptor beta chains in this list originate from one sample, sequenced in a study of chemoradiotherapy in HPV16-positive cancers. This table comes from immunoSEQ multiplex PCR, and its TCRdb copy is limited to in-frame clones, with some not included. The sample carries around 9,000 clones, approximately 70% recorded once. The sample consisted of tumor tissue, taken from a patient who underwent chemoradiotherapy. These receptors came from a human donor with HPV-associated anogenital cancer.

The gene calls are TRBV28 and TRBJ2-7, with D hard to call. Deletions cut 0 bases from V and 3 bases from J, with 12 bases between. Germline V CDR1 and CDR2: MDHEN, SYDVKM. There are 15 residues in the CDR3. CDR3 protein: CASSLWGIESYEQYF. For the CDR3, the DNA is TGTGCCAGCAGTTTATGGGGGATCGAGAGCTACGAGCAGTACTTC.

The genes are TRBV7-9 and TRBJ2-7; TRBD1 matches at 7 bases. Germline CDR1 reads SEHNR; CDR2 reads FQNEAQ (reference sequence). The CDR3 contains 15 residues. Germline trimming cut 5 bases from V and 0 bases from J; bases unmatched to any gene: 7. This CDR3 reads CASSLGTANSYEQYF. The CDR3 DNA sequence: TGTGCCAGCAGCCTGGGGACAGCAAACTCCTACGAGCAGTACTTC.

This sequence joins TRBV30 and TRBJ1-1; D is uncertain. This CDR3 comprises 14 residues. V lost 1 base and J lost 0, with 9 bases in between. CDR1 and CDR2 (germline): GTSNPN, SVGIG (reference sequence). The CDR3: CAWSGPFMNTEAFF. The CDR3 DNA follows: TGTGCCTGGAGTGGGCCGTTCATGAACACTGAAGCTTTCTTT.

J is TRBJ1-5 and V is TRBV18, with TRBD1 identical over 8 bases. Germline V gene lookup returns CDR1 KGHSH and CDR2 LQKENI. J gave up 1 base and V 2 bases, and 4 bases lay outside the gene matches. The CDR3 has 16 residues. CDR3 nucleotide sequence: TGTGCCAGCTCACCAGGGAACAGGGGGAGCAATCAGCCCCAGCATTTT. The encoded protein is CASSPGNRGSNQPQHF.

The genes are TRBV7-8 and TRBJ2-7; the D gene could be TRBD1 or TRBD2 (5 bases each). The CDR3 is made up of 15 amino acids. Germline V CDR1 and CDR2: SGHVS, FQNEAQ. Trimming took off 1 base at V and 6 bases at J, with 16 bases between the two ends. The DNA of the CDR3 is TGTGCCAGCAGCTTAGGTCGTGGGGGATCGAGCGAGCAGTACTTC. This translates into CASSLGRGGSSEQYF.

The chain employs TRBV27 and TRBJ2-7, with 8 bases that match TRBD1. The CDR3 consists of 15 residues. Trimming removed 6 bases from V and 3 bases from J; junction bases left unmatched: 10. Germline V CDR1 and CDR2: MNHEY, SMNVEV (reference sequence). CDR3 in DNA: TGTGCCAGCAGCTTGACCTCAGGGGGCATCTACGAGCAGTACTTC. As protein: CASSLTSGGIYEQYF.

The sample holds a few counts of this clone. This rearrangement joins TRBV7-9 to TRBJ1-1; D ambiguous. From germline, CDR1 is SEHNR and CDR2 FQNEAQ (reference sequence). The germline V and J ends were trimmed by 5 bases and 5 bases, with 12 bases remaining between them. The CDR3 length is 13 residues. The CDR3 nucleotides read TGTGCCAGCAGCCTCTTCGGAGGAACTGAAGCTTTCTTT. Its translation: CASSLFGGTEAFF.

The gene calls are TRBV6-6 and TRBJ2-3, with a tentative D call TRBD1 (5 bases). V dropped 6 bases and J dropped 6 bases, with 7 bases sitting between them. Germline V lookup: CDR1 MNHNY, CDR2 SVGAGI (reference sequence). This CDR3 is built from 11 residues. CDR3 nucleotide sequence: TGTGCCAGCAGCTACAGGGATACGCAGTATTTT. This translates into CASSYRDTQYF.

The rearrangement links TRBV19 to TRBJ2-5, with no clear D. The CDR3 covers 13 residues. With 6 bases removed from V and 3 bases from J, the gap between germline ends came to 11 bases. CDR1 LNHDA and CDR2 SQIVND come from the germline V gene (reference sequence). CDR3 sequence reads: CASSLELEETQYF. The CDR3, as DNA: TGTGCCAGTAGCCTCGAGTTAGAAGAGACCCAGTACTTC.

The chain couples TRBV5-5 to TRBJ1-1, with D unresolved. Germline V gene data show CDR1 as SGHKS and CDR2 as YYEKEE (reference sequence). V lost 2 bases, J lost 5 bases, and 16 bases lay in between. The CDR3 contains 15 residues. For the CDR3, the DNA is TGTGCCAGCAGCTTTAGAACAGTTGGGGTGACTGAAGCTTTCTTT. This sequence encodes CASSFRTVGVTEAFF.

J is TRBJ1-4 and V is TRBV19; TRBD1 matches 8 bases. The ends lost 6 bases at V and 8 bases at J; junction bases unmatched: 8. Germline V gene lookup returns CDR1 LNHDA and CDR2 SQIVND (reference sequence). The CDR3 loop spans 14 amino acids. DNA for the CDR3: TGTGCCAGTAGCCTGGGACAGGCGGGGGAAAAACTGTTTTTT. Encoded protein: CASSLGQAGEKLFF.

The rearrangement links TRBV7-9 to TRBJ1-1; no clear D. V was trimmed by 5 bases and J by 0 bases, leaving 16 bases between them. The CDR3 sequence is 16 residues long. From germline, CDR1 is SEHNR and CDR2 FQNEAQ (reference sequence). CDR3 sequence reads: CASSHPVGGMNTEAFF. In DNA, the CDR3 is TGTGCCAGCAGCCACCCCGTAGGTGGGATGAACACTGAAGCTTTCTTT. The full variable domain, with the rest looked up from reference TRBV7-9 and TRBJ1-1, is DTGVSQNPRHKITKRGQNVTFRCDPISEHNRLYWYRQTLGQGPEFLTYFQNEAQLEKSRLLSDRFSAERPKGSFSTLEIQRTEQGDSAMYLCASSHPVGGMNTEAFFGQGTRLTVV.

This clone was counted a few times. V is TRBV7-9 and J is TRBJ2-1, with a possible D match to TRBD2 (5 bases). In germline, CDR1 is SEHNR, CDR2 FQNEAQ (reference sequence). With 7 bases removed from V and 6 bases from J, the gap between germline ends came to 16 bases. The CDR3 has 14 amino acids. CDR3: CASIQRGGSNEQFF. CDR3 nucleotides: TGTGCCAGCATCCAACGCGGCGGGTCCAATGAGCAGTTCTTC.

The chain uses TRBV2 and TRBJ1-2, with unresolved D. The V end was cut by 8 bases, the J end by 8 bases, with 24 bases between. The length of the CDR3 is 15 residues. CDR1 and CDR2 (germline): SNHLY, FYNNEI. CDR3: CASRSLQTVEQGYTF. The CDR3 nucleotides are TGTGCCAGCCGCTCGTTACAGACGGTAGAACAAGGCTACACCTTC.

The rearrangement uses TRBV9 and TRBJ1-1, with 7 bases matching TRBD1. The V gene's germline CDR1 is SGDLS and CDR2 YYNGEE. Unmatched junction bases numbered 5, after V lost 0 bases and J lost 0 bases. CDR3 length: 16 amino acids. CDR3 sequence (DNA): TGTGCCAGCAGCGTAGGGGCAGGGGGTTTGAACACTGAAGCTTTCTTT. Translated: CASSVGAGGLNTEAFF.

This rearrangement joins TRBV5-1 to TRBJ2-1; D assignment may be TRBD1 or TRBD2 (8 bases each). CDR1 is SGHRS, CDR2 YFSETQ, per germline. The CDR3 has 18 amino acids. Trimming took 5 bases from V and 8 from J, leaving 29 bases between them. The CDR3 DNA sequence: TGCGCCAGCAGTCAGACCGGACAGGGATTAGCGGGGAGAGATGAGCAGTTCTTC. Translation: CASSQTGQGLAGRDEQFF.

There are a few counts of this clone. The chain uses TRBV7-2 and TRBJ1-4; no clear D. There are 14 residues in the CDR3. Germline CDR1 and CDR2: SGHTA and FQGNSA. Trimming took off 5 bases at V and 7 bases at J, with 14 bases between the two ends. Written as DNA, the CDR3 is TGTGCCAGCAGCCCCAGACGGATGAGTGAAAAACTGTTTTTT. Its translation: CASSPRRMSEKLFF.

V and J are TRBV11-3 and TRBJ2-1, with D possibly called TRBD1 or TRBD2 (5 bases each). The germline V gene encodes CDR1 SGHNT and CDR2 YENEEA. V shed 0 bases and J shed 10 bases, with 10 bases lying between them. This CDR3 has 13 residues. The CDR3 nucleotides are TGTGCCAGCAGCTTAGATCAGGGAGACGAGCAGTTCTTC. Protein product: CASSLDQGDEQFF.

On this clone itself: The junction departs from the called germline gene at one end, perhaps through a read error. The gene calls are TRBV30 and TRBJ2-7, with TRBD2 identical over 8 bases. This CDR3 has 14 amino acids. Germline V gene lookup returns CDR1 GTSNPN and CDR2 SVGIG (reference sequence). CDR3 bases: TGTGCCTGGAGTGACACGGGGCGGGGGGCCCGGTCTTGGTTC. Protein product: CAWSDTGRGARSWF.

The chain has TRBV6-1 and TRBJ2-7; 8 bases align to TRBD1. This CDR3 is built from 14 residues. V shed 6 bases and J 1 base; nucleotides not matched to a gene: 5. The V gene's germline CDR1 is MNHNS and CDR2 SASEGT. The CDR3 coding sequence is TGTGCCAGCAGGGGACAGGAGCATTCCTACGAGCAGTACTTC. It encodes CASRGQEHSYEQYF.